Shown below are 20 T cell receptor beta chains from a single sample sequenced in a study of blood T cell repertoires in COVID-19 (TCRdb year 2020). Libraries were constructed by the immunoSEQ multiplex PCR assay. This immuneACCESS table, as held by TCRdb, lists in-frame sequences with V and J called but not all clones. Of the missing ones, under half trace to an unresolved V gene in checked studies; the others have no known cause. The sample table contains 200,000 or so clones; only one count was recorded for nearly 90% of them. Of the sample, 6.2% falls within the top ten clones. Material for sequencing was peripheral blood. The receptors shown here come from a middle-aged woman who had recovered from COVID-19.

The chain links TRBV6-6 to TRBJ1-1, with D uncertain. Germline V gives CDR1 MNHNY, CDR2 SVGAGI (reference sequence). The CDR3 loop spans 14 amino acids. The V end was cut by 0 bases, the J end by 1 base, with 6 bases between. CDR3 in amino acids: CASSYSDWNTEAFF. In DNA form, the CDR3 reads TGTGCCAGCAGTTACTCGGACTGGAACACTGAAGCTTTCTTT.

V gene TRBV5-1 combines with J gene TRBJ2-5, with D unresolved. V was pared by 4 bases and J by 1 base, with 8 bases between. Germline lookup yields CDR1 SGHRS and CDR2 YFSETQ. The CDR3 has 13 amino acids. As DNA, the CDR3 is TGCGCCAGCAGCCGACTCACCCAAGAGACCCAGTACTTC. This gives the protein CASSRLTQETQYF.

The chain uses TRBV11-2 and TRBJ1-3; D gene ambiguous. Germline V gene sequence: CDR1 SGHAT, CDR2 FQNNGV. Trimming removed 1 base from V and 0 bases from J, with 7 bases in between. The CDR3 runs 15 residues. CDR3 residues: CASSLVGLSGNTIYF. CDR3 coding DNA: TGTGCCAGCAGCTTAGTGGGCCTCTCTGGAAACACCATATATTTT.

The CDR3 DNA sequence: TGTGCCAGCAGCGTAGGACTAGCGAACACCGGGGAGCTGTTTTTT. Protein: CASSVGLANTGELFF. The chain is built from TRBV9 and TRBJ2-2; possibly TRBD2 for D (6 bases). CDR1 is SGDLS, CDR2 YYNGEE, per germline. The CDR3 contains 15 residues. The V and J ends lost 0 bases and 0 bases respectively, with 6 bases between them.

The J gene is TRBJ2-5, the V gene TRBV7-7; 7 bases agree with TRBD2. V lost 5 bases and J lost 7; bases outside the gene matches: 10. Germline V lookup: CDR1 SSHAT, CDR2 FNYEAQ (reference sequence). This CDR3 comprises 14 residues. The CDR3 nucleotides are TGTGCCAGCAGCGTCAGACAGCGGGATACGACCCAGTACTTC. Translation: CASSVRQRDTTQYF.

V and J are TRBV6-5 and TRBJ2-1, with D unclear. This CDR3 contains 14 residues. Looked up from germline, CDR1 is MNHEY and CDR2 is SVGAGI. Trimming left V 5 bases short and J 4 bases short, with 12 bases between. The CDR3 region is CASSPRLLYNEQFF. In DNA, the CDR3 is TGTGCCAGCAGTCCTAGACTTTTATACAATGAGCAGTTCTTC.

In nucleotides, the CDR3 is TGTGCCAGCAGTTTCCGTACTGAAGCTTTCTTT. Translating gives CASSFRTEAFF. The chain employs TRBV28 and TRBJ1-1; D uncertain. Germline CDR1 and CDR2: MDHEN and SYDVKM. The V end was cut by 3 bases, the J end by 5 bases, with 4 bases between. The length of the CDR3 is 11 residues. The full variable domain, with the rest looked up from reference TRBV28 and TRBJ1-1, is DVKVTQSSRYLVKRTGEKVFLECVQDMDHENMFWYRQDPGLGLRLIYFSYDVKMKEKGDIPEGYSVSREKKERFSLILESASTNQTSMYLCASSFRTEAFFGQGTRLTVV.

The CDR3 spells CASSYRRTGAKFF. The CDR3 DNA sequence: TGTGCCAGCAGTTACCGTCGGACAGGGGCGAAGTTCTTC. The rearrangement links TRBV6-5 to TRBJ2-1; 9 bases are shared with TRBD1. V shed 2 bases and J 14 bases; nucleotides not matched to a gene: 7. The length of the CDR3 is 13 residues. CDR1 and CDR2 (germline): MNHEY, SVGAGI.

This clone was counted a single time. V usage is TRBV2 and J usage is TRBJ2-5; 8 positions match TRBD2. Germline CDR1 is SNHLY and CDR2 is FYNNEI. V dropped 3 bases and J dropped 5; count of bases not matched to a gene: 11. The CDR3 is made up of 16 amino acids. CDR3 sequence (DNA): TGTGCCAGCAGTGATAGCGGGGCCGAATTCGGTGAGACCCAGTACTTC. Its protein product is CASSDSGAEFGETQYF.

This clone was found once. J is TRBJ2-2 and V is TRBV13; no clear D. The CDR3 is 12 residues long. The germline CDR1 and CDR2 sequences are PRHDT and FYEKMQ (reference sequence). Trimming left V 5 bases short and J 6 bases short, with 7 bases between. As DNA, the CDR3 is TGTGCCAGCAGCCCAACGGCCGGGGAGCTGTTTTTT. As protein: CASSPTAGELFF. The full variable domain, rest sourced from reference TRBV13 and TRBJ2-2, is AAGVIQSPRHLIKEKRETATLKCYPIPRHDTVYWYQQGPGQDPQFLISFYEKMQSDKGSIPDRFSAQQFSDYHSELNMSSLELGDSALYFCASSPTAGELFFGEGSRLTVL.

This clone occurred once. This sequence joins TRBV3-1 (or the pseudogene TRBV3-2) and TRBJ2-2; 9 bases agree with TRBD2. The J segment lost 5 bases and the V segment lost 7 bases, leaving 14 bases of the junction unmatched. Germline lookup yields CDR1 LGHDT and CDR2 YNNKEL (reference sequence). The CDR3 extends over 17 amino acids. The CDR3 spells CASTGIGLAGSTGELFF. Written as DNA, the CDR3 is TGTGCCAGCACCGGTATAGGGCTAGCGGGATCAACCGGGGAGCTGTTTTTT.

The chain combines TRBV6-5 with TRBJ1-5; the D gene is possibly TRBD1 (5 bases). The V gene's germline CDR1 is MNHEY and CDR2 SVGAGI. The CDR3 consists of 15 residues. V shed 0 bases and J shed 4 bases, with 10 bases lying between them. In DNA, the CDR3 is TGTGCCAGCAGTTACTCGAGTCAGGGAAATCAGCCCCAGCATTTT. Translated: CASSYSSQGNQPQHF.

CDR3 bases: TGTGCCAGCAGTTTTTCGGGAGGTGAGCAGTTCTTC. Its protein is CASSFSGGEQFF. This rearrangement joins TRBV12-3 or TRBV12-4 to TRBJ2-1, with TRBD2 matching over 7 bases. The CDR3 extends over 12 amino acids. V was clipped by 3 bases and J by 9 bases; unmatched bases: 2.

For the CDR3, the DNA is TGTGCCAGCAGTGACTCGATTCGCGGGAAGAACAATGAGCAGTTCTTC. It encodes CASSDSIRGKNNEQFF. The gene calls are TRBV6-4 and TRBJ2-1, with D tentatively TRBD2 (6 bases). This CDR3 is 16 amino acids long. CDR1 and CDR2 (germline): MRHNA, SNTAGT. V was trimmed by 0 bases and J by 5 bases, leaving 14 bases between them.

V is TRBV11-2 and J is TRBJ1-1; the match to TRBD1 covers 7 bases. There are 18 residues in the CDR3. After removal of 3 bases from V and 1 base from J, the junction contained 14 bases not matched to a gene. Looked up from germline, CDR1 is SGHAT and CDR2 is FQNNGV. CDR3 loop: CASSFTLPSTGKNTEAFF. CDR3 bases: TGTGCCAGCAGCTTCACCTTACCTTCGACAGGGAAGAACACTGAAGCTTTCTTT.

The chain combines TRBV6-5 with TRBJ2-1; D ambiguous. The CDR3 spans 15 residues. Trimming removed 5 bases from V and 5 bases from J, with 16 bases in between. In germline, CDR1 is MNHEY, CDR2 SVGAGI. The chain's CDR3 is CASSHGLPDNNEQFF. In DNA form, the CDR3 reads TGTGCCAGCAGTCACGGTCTACCCGATAACAATGAGCAGTTCTTC.

This clone has just one count. The chain carries TRBV28 and TRBJ2-7; TRBD2 agrees at 8 bases. This CDR3 is 19 amino acids long. V was pared by 4 bases and J by 5 bases, with 22 bases of the junction left unmatched. Germline loops: CDR1 MDHEN, CDR2 SYDVKM. CDR3 DNA sequence: TGTGCCAGCAGTTCGCCGGGCCCAGGTGTAGCGGGATCGGGGAACGAGCAGTACTTC. This translates into CASSSPGPGVAGSGNEQYF. The full variable domain, in which reference TRBV28 and TRBJ2-7 provide the parts outside the CDR3, is DVKVTQSSRYLVKRTGEKVFLECVQDMDHENMFWYRQDPGLGLRLIYFSYDVKMKEKGDIPEGYSVSREKKERFSLILESASTNQTSMYLCASSSPGPGVAGSGNEQYFGPGTRLTVT.

The J gene is TRBJ2-7, the V gene TRBV30; D is perhaps TRBD1 (5 bases). Trimming stripped 2 bases from V and 5 bases from J, with 7 bases between. Germline V gives CDR1 GTSNPN, CDR2 SVGIG (reference sequence). The CDR3 is 11 residues long. CDR3 bases: TGTGCCTGGAGTCAGGGTGACGAGCAGTACTTC. Translation: CAWSQGDEQYF.

The CDR3 DNA is TGTGCCAGTAGTATAAAACACAGGGCTGGGGCCAACGTCCTGACTTTC. Translated: CASSIKHRAGANVLTF. The genes are TRBV19 and TRBJ2-6, with D possibly TRBD1 on 6 matching bases. The length of the CDR3 is 16 residues. V was cut by 2 bases and J by 2 bases, with 10 bases left in between. Germline values: CDR1 LNHDA, CDR2 SQIVND (reference sequence).

In this sample, this clone turned up once. V is TRBV5-5 and J is TRBJ2-1, with a possible D match to TRBD2 (5 bases). Germline V gene sequence: CDR1 SGHKS, CDR2 YYEKEE (reference sequence). The CDR3 sequence is 15 residues long. Trimming removed 2 bases at V and 5 bases at J, with 14 bases between. Here the CDR3 DNA reads TGTGCCAGCAGCTTACGGGTCCAGCGGAACAATGAGCAGTTCTTC. Translating it yields CASSLRVQRNNEQFF. The complete variable domain, with remaining parts taken from reference TRBV5-5 and TRBJ2-1, reads DAGVTQSPTHLIKTRGQQVTLRCSPISGHKSVSWYQQVLGQGPQFIFQYYEKEERGRGNFPDRFSARQFPNYSSELNVNALLLGDSALYLCASSLRVQRNNEQFFGPGTRLTVL.